This is a list of T cell receptor beta chains from one sample in a study of cytomegalovirus exposure and HLA in healthy donors. Generated by immunoSEQ multiplex PCR, the TCRdb table keeps only in-frame clones and is missing some. This table holds around 170,000 clones, 85% found once. Sequenced: PBMCs. All receptors come from a man between 18 and 35 years old in good health and CMV-seropositive. Each CDR3 is given with its conserved first and last residue. The D gene is left open where the match is weak. Clone size is stated in some rows and not others, as once, few, many or a class when expanded.

cdr3_nt: TGTGCCACCGCCCGGACAGACCCGAACACCGGGGAGCTGTTTTTT
cdr3_aa: CATARTDPNTGELFF
v_call: TRBV25-1
clone_size: .
j_call: TRBJ2-2
d_call: .

cdr3_nt: TGTGCCTGGAGAGTTACTAGCGGGGGGGAAGAGACCCAGTACTTC
cdr3_aa: CAWRVTSGGEETQYF
v_call: TRBV30
clone_size: .
j_call: TRBJ2-5
d_call: TRBD2

cdr3_nt: TGTGCCAGTAGAGCGGGAGTAAACACCGGGGAGCTGTTTTTT
cdr3_aa: CASRAGVNTGELFF
v_call: TRBV19
clone_size: .
j_call: TRBJ2-2
d_call: TRBD2

cdr3_nt: TGCGCCAGCAGTGGGCCCCGGGGGGCCCAAGAGACCCAGTACTTC
cdr3_aa: CASSGPRGAQETQYF
v_call: TRBV5-1
clone_size: once
j_call: TRBJ2-5
d_call: .

cdr3_nt: TGTGCCAGCAGCCCCTTTCTGTCGAGTGAAAAACTGTTTTTT
cdr3_aa: CASSPFLSSEKLFF
v_call: TRBV9
clone_size: once
j_call: TRBJ1-4
d_call: .

cdr3_nt: TGTGCCATCAGGCAGGGGGAAGGGTCGGCCCTCTATGGCTACACCTTC
cdr3_aa: CAIRQGEGSALYGYTF
v_call: TRBV10-3
clone_size: .
j_call: TRBJ1-2
d_call: TRBD1

cdr3_nt: TGTGCCAGGGATCCCTGGACAGGGTGGGTTCGCACAGATACGCAGTATTTT
cdr3_aa: CARDPWTGWVRTDTQYF
v_call: TRBV19
clone_size: once
j_call: TRBJ2-3
d_call: TRBD1

cdr3_nt: TGTGCCAGCAGCCCGGGACTAGCGGGGGTCGGGTACGAGCAGTACTTC
cdr3_aa: CASSPGLAGVGYEQYF
v_call: TRBV7-2
clone_size: .
j_call: TRBJ2-7
d_call: TRBD2

cdr3_nt: TGTGCTAGTGGTTTCCTGAACACCATATATTTT
cdr3_aa: CASGFLNTIYF
v_call: TRBV12-5
clone_size: .
j_call: TRBJ1-3
d_call: .

cdr3_nt: TGTGCCAGCAGTGTAGATCCAAACGGGGTCGAGACCCAGTACTTC
cdr3_aa: CASSVDPNGVETQYF
v_call: TRBV6-1
clone_size: .
j_call: TRBJ2-5
d_call: .

cdr3_nt: TGTGCCAGCAGCTTAGAGGGGTTGGACTATGGCTATACCTTC
cdr3_aa: CASSLEGLDYGYTF
v_call: TRBV7-9
clone_size: .
j_call: TRBJ1-2
d_call: .

cdr3_nt: TGTGCCAGCCGGGGGGGTCTGGAGACCCAGTACTTC
cdr3_aa: CASRGGLETQYF
v_call: TRBV5-6
clone_size: .
j_call: TRBJ2-5
d_call: TRBD2

cdr3_nt: TGTGCCAGCCGGGACAGGGGAGAGACCCAGTACTTC
cdr3_aa: CASRDRGETQYF
v_call: TRBV2
clone_size: .
j_call: TRBJ2-5
d_call: TRBD1

cdr3_nt: TGTGCCAGCAGTTCAGGGACTTACAATGAGCAGTTCTTC
cdr3_aa: CASSSGTYNEQFF
v_call: TRBV28
clone_size: .
j_call: TRBJ2-1
d_call: .

cdr3_nt: TGTGCCAGCACCCCAAGGGAGGCCCTTGGCAATGAGCAGTTCTTC
cdr3_aa: CASTPREALGNEQFF
v_call: TRBV7-9
clone_size: .
j_call: TRBJ2-1
d_call: .

cdr3_nt: TGTGCCAGCAGTCGGGGACAGAACTATGGCTACACCTTC
cdr3_aa: CASSRGQNYGYTF
v_call: TRBV27
clone_size: .
j_call: TRBJ1-2
d_call: TRBD1

cdr3_nt: TGCAGTGCTGCTAAAGAGACCCAGTACTTC
cdr3_aa: CSAAKETQYF
v_call: TRBV20-1
clone_size: once
j_call: TRBJ2-5
d_call: .

cdr3_nt: TGTGCCACCAGCAACGGAGGTGGCTACACCTTC
cdr3_aa: CATSNGGGYTF
v_call: TRBV15
clone_size: .
j_call: TRBJ1-2
d_call: .

cdr3_nt: TGTGCCAGCAGCTCGACAGTGAACACTGAAGCTTTCTTT
cdr3_aa: CASSSTVNTEAFF
v_call: TRBV5-6
clone_size: .
j_call: TRBJ1-1
d_call: .

cdr3_nt: TGCGCCAGCAGTACCGGTCCCTACAATGAGCAGTTCTTC
cdr3_aa: CASSTGPYNEQFF
v_call: TRBV10-1
clone_size: .
j_call: TRBJ2-1
d_call: .

cdr3_nt: TGTGCCAGCGGCCGACAGGGTGTGGGGGAGCTGTTTTTT
cdr3_aa: CASGRQGVGELFF
v_call: TRBV6-6
clone_size: few
j_call: TRBJ2-2
d_call: TRBD1

cdr3_nt: TGTGCCAGCTCACCCCCCACAGGCCCCCTGAGGGGCTACACCTTC
cdr3_aa: CASSPPTGPLRGYTF
v_call: TRBV18
clone_size: .
j_call: TRBJ1-2
d_call: .

cdr3_nt: TGTGCTTGGGGGGAGTCTTCACCCCTCCACTTT
cdr3_aa: CAWGESSPLHF
v_call: TRBV30
clone_size: .
j_call: TRBJ1-6
d_call: .

cdr3_nt: TGTGCCTGGAGGACAATCACTAACTATGGCTACACCTTC
cdr3_aa: CAWRTITNYGYTF
v_call: TRBV30
clone_size: few
j_call: TRBJ1-2
d_call: .